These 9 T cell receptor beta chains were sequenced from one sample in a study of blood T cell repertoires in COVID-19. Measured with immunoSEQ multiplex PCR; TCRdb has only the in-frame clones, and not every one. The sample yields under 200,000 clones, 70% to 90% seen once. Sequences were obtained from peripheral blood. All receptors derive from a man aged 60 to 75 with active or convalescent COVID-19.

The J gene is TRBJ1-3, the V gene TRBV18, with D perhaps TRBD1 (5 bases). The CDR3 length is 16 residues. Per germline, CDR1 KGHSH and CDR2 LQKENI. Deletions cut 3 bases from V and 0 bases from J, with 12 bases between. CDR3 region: CASSPGLVDSGNTIYF. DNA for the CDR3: TGTGCCAGCTCACCGGGACTGGTAGACTCTGGAAACACCATATATTTT.

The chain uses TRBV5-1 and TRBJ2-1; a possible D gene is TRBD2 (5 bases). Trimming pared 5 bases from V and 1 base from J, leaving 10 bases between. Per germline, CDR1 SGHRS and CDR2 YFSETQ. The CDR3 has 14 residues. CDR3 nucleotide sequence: TGCGCCAGCAGTTGGACTGTTTCCTACAATGAGCAGTTCTTC. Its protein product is CASSWTVSYNEQFF. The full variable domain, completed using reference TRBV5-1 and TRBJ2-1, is KAGVTQTPRYLIKTRGQQVTLSCSPISGHRSVSWYQQTPGQGLQFLFEYFSETQRNKGNFPGRFSGRQFSNSRSEMNVSTLELGDSALYLCASSWTVSYNEQFFGPGTRLTVL.

The CDR3: CAALDRAYEQYF. CDR3 DNA sequence: TGTGCCGCCTTGGACAGGGCATACGAGCAGTACTTC. The chain recombines TRBV6-5 with TRBJ2-7; 8 nucleotides align to TRBD1. The ends lost 11 bases at V and 4 bases at J; junction bases unmatched: 7. This CDR3 region has 12 residues. Germline V lookup: CDR1 MNHEY, CDR2 SVGAGI.

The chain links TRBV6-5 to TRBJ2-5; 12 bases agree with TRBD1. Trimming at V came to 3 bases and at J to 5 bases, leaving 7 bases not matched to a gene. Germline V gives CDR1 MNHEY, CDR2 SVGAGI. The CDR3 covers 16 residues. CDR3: CASSYGTGGARETQYF. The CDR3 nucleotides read TGTGCCAGCAGTTATGGGACAGGGGGCGCGCGGGAGACCCAGTACTTC.

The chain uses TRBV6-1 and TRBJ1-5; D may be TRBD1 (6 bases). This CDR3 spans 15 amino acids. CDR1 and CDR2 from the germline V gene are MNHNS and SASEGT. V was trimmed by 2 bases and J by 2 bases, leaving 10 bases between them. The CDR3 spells CASSEKWGRNQPQHF. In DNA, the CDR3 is TGTGCCAGCAGTGAAAAGTGGGGGCGCAATCAGCCCCAGCATTTT.

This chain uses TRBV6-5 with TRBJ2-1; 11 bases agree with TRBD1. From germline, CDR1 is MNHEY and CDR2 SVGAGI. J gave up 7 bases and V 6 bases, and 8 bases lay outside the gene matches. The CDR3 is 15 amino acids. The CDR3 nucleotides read TGTGCCAGCAGCCTGGGACAGGGGGGCGTTAATGAGCAGTTCTTC. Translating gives CASSLGQGGVNEQFF.

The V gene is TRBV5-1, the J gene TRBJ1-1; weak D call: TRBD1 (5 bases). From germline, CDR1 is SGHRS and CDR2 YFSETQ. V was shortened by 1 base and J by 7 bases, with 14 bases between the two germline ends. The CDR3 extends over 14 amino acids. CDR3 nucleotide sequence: TGCGCCAGCAGCTTGCGGGGGGATGAGGGTGAAGCTTTCTTT. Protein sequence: CASSLRGDEGEAFF.

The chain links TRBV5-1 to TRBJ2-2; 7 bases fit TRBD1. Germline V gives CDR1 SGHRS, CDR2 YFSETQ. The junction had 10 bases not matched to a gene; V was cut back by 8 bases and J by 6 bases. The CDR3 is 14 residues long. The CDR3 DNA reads TGCGCCAGTAGTGGACAGGCTGGACCCGGGGAGCTGTTTTTT. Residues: CASSGQAGPGELFF. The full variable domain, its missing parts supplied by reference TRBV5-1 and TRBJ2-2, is KAGVTQTPRYLIKTRGQQVTLSCSPISGHRSVSWYQQTPGQGLQFLFEYFSETQRNKGNFPGRFSGRQFSNSRSEMNVSTLELGDSALYLCASSGQAGPGELFFGEGSRLTVL.

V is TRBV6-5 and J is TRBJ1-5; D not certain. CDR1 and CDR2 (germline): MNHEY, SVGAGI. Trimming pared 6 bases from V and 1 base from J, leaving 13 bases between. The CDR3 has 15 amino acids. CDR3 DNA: TGTGCCAGCAGGGCCAGGACTACAAGCAATCAGCCCCAGCATTTT. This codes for CASRARTTSNQPQHF.